Sequencing of this TCR beta chain was carried out in a study of T cells in Graves' hyperthyroidism and ophthalmopathy. Study-wide context: Peripheral blood was obtained at initial diagnosis, preceding any treatment.

In this sample, this clonotype turned up many times. The V segment lost 0 bases and the J segment 3 bases; nucleotides outside the gene matches: 7. Germline CDR1 and CDR2: SGHAT and FQNNGV. The CDR3 is 16 residues long. RNA transcripts provided the source from which TCR beta CDR3 regions were amplified. First-round RT-PCR of the TCR CDR3 relied on the HTBI primer set. MiXCR, applied by TCRdb to the multiplex PCR reads, yields one record per CDR3 protein. The data hold under 650,000 distinct CDR3 sequences, with roughly 16% observed a single time. Newly diagnosed patients aged 18 to 65 had hyperthyroidism of under 2 months' duration.

Sequencing input: blood. The source is a woman aged 25-40 years with Graves' hyperthyroidism. The rearrangement joins TRBV11-2 to TRBJ2-5, with 7 bases aligning to TRBD2. The CDR3 DNA reads as TGTGCCAGCAGCTTAGAATTACTGGGGGGGGAAGAGACCCAGTACTTC. Protein sequence: CASSLELLGGEETQYF. Full variable domain (remainder filled in from reference TRBV11-2 and TRBJ2-5): EAGVAQSPRYKIIEKRQSVAFWCNPISGHATLYWYQQILGQGPKLLIQFQNNGVVDDSQLPKDRFSAERLKGVDSTLKIQPAKLEDSAVYLCASSLELLGGEETQYFGPGTRLLVL.